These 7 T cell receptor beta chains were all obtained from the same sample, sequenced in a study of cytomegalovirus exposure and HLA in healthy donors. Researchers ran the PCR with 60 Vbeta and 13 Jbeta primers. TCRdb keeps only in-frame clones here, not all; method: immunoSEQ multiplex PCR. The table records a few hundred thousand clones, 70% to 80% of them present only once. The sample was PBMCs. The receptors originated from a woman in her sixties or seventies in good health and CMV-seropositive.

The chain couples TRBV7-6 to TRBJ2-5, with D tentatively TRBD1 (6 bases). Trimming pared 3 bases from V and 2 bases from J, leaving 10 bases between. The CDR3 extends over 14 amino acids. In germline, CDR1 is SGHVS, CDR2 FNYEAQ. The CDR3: CASSLGAVQETQYF. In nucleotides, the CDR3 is TGTGCCAGCAGCTTGGGGGCGGTTCAAGAGACCCAGTACTTC. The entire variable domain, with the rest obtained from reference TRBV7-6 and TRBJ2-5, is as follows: GAGVSQSPRYKVTKRGQDVALRCDPISGHVSLYWYRQALGQGPEFLTYFNYEAQQDKSGLPNDRFSAERPEGSISTLTIQRTEQRDSAMYRCASSLGAVQETQYFGPGTRLLVL.

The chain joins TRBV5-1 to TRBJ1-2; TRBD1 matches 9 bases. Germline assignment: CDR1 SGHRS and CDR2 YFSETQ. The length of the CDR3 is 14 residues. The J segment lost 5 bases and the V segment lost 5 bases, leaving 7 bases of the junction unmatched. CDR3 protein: CASSEGQGLYGYTF. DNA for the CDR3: TGCGCCAGCAGTGAGGGACAGGGCCTTTATGGCTACACCTTC.

The CDR3 is CASRGLAGAYEQYF. DNA of the CDR3: TGTGCCAGCCGAGGACTAGCGGGAGCCTACGAGCAGTACTTC. The chain carries TRBV28 and TRBJ2-7; 13 bases map to TRBD2. The CDR3 covers 14 residues. Germline values: CDR1 MDHEN, CDR2 SYDVKM. With V trimmed by 8 bases and J by 2 bases, 3 bases remained unmatched.

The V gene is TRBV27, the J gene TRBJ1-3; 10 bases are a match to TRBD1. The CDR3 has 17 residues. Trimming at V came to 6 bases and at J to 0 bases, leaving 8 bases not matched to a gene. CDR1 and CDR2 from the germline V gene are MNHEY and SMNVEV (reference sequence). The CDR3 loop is CASSQVGQGSSGNTIYF. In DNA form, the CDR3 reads TGTGCCAGCAGCCAGGTGGGACAGGGGAGCTCTGGAAACACCATATATTTT.

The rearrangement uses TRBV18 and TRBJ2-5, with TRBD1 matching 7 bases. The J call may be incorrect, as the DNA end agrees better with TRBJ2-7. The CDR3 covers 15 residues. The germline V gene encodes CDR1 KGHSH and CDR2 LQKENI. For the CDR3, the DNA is TGTGCCAGCTCAGACAGGGATTGGGGTTCCTACGAGCAGTACTTC. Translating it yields CASSDRDWGSYEQYF.

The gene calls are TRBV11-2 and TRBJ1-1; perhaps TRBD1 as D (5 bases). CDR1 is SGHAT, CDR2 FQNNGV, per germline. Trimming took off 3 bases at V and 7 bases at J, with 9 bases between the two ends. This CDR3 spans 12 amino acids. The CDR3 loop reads CASSFAGGEAFF. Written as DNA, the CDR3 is TGTGCCAGCAGCTTTGCCGGGGGTGAAGCTTTCTTT.

The CDR3 region is CASSLGLVRADTQYF. The CDR3 coding sequence is TGTGCCAGCAGCTTGGGGCTAGTTCGGGCAGATACGCAGTATTTT. The chain combines TRBV5-5 with TRBJ2-3, with no clear D. The CDR3 spans 15 residues. V lost 0 bases to trimming and J lost 4 bases, with 12 bases between them. CDR1 is SGHKS, CDR2 YYEKEE, per germline (reference sequence).